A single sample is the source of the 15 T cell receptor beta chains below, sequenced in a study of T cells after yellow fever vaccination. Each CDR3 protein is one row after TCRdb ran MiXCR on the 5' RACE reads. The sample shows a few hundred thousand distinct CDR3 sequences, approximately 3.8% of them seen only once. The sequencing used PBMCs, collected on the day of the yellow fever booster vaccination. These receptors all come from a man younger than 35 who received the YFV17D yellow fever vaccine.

CDR3 nucleotides: TGTGCCAGCAGCTCGGGACAGCTCTATGGCTACACCTTC. This translates into CASSSGQLYGYTF. V is TRBV9 and J is TRBJ1-2; 7 bases fit TRBD1. The CDR3 has 13 amino acids. V shed 4 bases, J shed 4 bases, and the junction held 4 bases outside the gene matches. Germline V gene sequence: CDR1 SGDLS, CDR2 YYNGEE.

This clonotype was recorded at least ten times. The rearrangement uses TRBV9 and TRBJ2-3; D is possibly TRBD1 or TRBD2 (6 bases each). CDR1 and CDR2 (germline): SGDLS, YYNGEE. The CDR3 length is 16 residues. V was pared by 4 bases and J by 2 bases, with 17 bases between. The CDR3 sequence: CASSLWGAGYTDTQYF. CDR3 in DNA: TGTGCCAGCAGCCTTTGGGGGGCGGGGTACACAGATACGCAGTATTTT.

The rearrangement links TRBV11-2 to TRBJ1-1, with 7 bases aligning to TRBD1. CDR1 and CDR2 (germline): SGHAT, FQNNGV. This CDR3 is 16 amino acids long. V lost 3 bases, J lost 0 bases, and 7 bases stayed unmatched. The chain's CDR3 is CASSLRFGTVNTEAFF. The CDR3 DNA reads TGTGCCAGCAGCTTGAGGTTCGGGACAGTGAACACTGAAGCTTTCTTT.

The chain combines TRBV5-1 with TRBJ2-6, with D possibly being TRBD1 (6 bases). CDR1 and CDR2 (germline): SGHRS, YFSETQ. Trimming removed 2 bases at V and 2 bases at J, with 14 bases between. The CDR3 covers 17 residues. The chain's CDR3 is CASSLISTGTGANVLTF. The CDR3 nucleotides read TGCGCCAGCAGCTTAATTTCCACAGGGACTGGGGCCAACGTCCTGACTTTC.

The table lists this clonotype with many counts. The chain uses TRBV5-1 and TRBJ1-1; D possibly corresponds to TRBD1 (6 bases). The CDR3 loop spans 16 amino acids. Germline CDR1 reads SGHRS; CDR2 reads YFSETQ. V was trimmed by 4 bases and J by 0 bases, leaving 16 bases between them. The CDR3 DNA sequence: TGCGCCAGCAGCCCCGGACAGACTGTTATGAACACTGAAGCTTTCTTT. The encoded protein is CASSPGQTVMNTEAFF.

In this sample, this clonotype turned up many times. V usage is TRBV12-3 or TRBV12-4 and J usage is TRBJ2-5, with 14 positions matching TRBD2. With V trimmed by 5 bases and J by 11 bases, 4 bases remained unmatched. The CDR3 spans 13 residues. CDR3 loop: CASSPGLAGVQYF. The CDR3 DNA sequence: TGTGCCAGCAGTCCGGGACTAGCGGGGGTACAGTACTTC.

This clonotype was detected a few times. CDR3 residues: CASSQYTEAFF. The DNA of the CDR3 is TGTGCCAGTAGCCAGTACACTGAAGCTTTCTTT. This chain connects TRBV19 to TRBJ1-1; D is undetermined. Looked up from germline, CDR1 is LNHDA and CDR2 is SQIVND (reference sequence). CDR3 length: 11 residues. The germline V and J ends were trimmed by 6 bases and 3 bases, with 5 bases remaining between them.

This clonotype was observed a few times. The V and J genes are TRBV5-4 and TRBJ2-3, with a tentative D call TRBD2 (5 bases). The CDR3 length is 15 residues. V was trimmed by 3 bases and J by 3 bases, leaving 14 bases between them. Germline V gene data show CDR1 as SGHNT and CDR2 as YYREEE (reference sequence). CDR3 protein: CASSSGGRTTDTQYF. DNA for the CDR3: TGTGCCAGCAGCTCCGGAGGTAGAACGACAGATACGCAGTATTTT.

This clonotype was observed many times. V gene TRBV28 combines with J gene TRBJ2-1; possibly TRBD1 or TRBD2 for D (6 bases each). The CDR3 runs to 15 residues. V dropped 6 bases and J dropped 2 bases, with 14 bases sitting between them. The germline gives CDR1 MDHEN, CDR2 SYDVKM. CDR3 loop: CASSRGGGPYNEQFF. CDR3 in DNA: TGTGCCAGCAGCCGTGGTGGGGGGCCCTACAATGAGCAGTTCTTC.

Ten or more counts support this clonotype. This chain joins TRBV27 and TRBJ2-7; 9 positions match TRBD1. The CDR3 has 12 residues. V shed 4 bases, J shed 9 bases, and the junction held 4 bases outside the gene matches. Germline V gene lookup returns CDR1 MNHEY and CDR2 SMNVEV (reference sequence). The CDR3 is CASSSRDRVQYF. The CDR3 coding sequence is TGTGCCAGCAGTTCCCGGGACAGGGTGCAGTACTTC.

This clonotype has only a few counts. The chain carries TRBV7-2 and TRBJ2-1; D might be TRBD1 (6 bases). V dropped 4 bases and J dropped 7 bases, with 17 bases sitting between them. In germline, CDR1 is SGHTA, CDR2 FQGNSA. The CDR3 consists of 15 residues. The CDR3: CASSSPGHSWNEQFF. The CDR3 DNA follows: TGTGCCAGCAGCTCGCCGGGACACTCGTGGAATGAGCAGTTCTTC.

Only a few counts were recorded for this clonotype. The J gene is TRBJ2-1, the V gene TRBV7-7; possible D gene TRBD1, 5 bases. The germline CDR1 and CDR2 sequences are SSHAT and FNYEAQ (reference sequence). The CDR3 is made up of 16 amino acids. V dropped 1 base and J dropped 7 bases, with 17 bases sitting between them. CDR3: CASSLVVGAKGNEQFF. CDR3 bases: TGTGCCAGCAGCTTAGTGGTTGGGGCCAAGGGAAATGAGCAGTTCTTC.

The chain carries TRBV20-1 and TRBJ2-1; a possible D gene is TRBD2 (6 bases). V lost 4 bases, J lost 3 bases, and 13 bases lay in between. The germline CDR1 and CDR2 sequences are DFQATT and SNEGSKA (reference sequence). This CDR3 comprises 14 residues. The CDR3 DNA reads TGCAGTGCTACGGGACTCCCCGTCTACAATGAGCAGTTCTTC. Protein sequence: CSATGLPVYNEQFF.

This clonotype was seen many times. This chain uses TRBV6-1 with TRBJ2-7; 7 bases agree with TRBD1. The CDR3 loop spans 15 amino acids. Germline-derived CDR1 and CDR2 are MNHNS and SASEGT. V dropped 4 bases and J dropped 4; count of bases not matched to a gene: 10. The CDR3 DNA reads TGTGCCAGCAGTGCAAACAGGGGCCCCGGTTACGAGCAGTACGTC. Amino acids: CASSANRGPGYEQYV.

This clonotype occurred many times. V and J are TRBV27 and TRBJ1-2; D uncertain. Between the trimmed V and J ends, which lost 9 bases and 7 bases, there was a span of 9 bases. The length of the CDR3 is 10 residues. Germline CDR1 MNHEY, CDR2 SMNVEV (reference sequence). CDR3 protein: CARREGGYTF. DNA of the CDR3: TGTGCCAGGCGAGAAGGTGGCTACACCTTC.